The rows below give T cell receptor beta chains drawn from one sample of a study of blood T cell repertoires in COVID-19. Using immunoSEQ multiplex PCR, the repertoire was profiled, and TCRdb retains in-frame clones only, with some absent. Of more than 400,000 clones detected, 90% appear once; the ten largest clones hold about 0.6%. The specimen was PBMCs or T cells enriched from blood (not recorded which). These receptors originate from a man between 18 and 29 years old who had recovered from COVID-19. CDR3s include the opening cysteine and the closing phenylalanine or tryptophan. The D gene is left open where the match is weak. A clone size is listed for some rows: how often the clone was seen (once, few, many), or a class if it is expanded.

V,size,J,D,CDR3,DNA
TRBV12-5,-,TRBJ1-3,-,CASGLVQGDGNTIYF,TGTGCTAGTGGTTTGGTCCAGGGCGATGGAAACACCATATATTTT
TRBV5-4,-,TRBJ2-1,TRBD2,CASSQALIGLARNEQFF,TGTGCCAGCAGCCAGGCTTTGATAGGACTAGCGAGAAATGAGCAGTTCTTC
TRBV3-1/TRBV3-2,-,TRBJ1-2,TRBD1,CASSAGTGIYGYTF,TGTGCCAGCAGCGCCGGGACAGGGATCTATGGCTACACCTTC
TRBV10-3,-,TRBJ1-5,-,CASGGSRGIVEPQHF,TGTGCCAGCGGTGGGTCGCGAGGGATAGTAGAGCCCCAGCATTTT
TRBV4-1,-,TRBJ2-5,TRBD1,CASSQDGGRGQETQYF,TGCGCCAGCAGCCAAGATGGAGGCAGGGGGCAAGAGACCCAGTACTTC
TRBV10-1,few,TRBJ1-1,-,CASSGGRGYWAEAFF,TGCGCCAGCAGTGGCGGGAGAGGGTATTGGGCTGAAGCTTTCTTT
TRBV20-1,few,TRBJ1-2,-,CKGAQEMVGTF,TGCAAAGGGGCCCAGGAAATGGTGGGGACCTTC
TRBV27,once,TRBJ1-2,-,CASRQSNYGYTF,TGTGCCAGCAGACAGTCCAACTATGGCTACACCTTC
TRBV12-3/TRBV12-4,-,TRBJ1-2,-,CASALGSDYGYTF,TGTGCCAGCGCCCTGGGGAGCGACTATGGCTACACCTTC
TRBV7-3,-,TRBJ2-7,TRBD2,CASSLSPAGGTYEQYF,TGTGCCAGCAGCTTAAGCCCAGCGGGAGGAACCTACGAGCAGTACTTC
TRBV5-4,-,TRBJ1-1,-,CASSISQGRDTEAFF,TGTGCCAGCAGCATTAGCCAGGGGCGAGACACTGAAGCTTTCTTT
TRBV9,few,TRBJ1-2,TRBD1,CASSTGTGALGYTF,TGTGCCAGCAGCACAGGGACAGGGGCCTTGGGCTACACCTTC
TRBV4-1,-,TRBJ1-2,TRBD1,CASSQTKGQVVGGYTF,TGCGCCAGCAGCCAGACCAAAGGACAGGTCGTAGGTGGCTACACCTTC
TRBV9,-,TRBJ1-5,-,CASSVTGGSNQPQHF,TGTGCCAGCAGCGTGACAGGAGGTAGCAATCAGCCCCAGCATTTT
TRBV28,once,TRBJ2-1,TRBD1,CASSLGQSWEQFF,TGTGCCAGCAGTTTGGGACAGTCCTGGGAGCAGTTCTTC
TRBV10-3,-,TRBJ2-5,TRBD2,CAIRASGIETQYF,TGTGCCATCAGAGCTAGCGGGATTGAGACCCAGTACTTC
TRBV30,-,TRBJ2-4,-,CAWRQGTKNIQYF,TGTGCCTGGAGGCAGGGCACCAAAAACATTCAGTACTTC